A single sample gave rise to the 19 T cell receptor beta chains below, sequenced in a study of T-cell memory formation after mild COVID-19. TCRdb re-called the 5' RACE reads with MiXCR, one entry per CDR3 protein. This sample carries nearly 110,000 distinct CDR3 sequences, around 12% of them seen once, and the ten largest clones take 27%. Sample: PBMCs or a T cell subset sorted from them (not recorded which). Receptors were obtained from an adult woman who had mild COVID-19 (a few samples of this study predate the infection). Cell type and time point are not known.

V usage is TRBV5-6 and J usage is TRBJ2-1; D unresolved. The V gene's germline CDR1 is SGHDT and CDR2 YYEEEE. The ends were cut back, 4 bases at V and 4 bases at J, with 9 bases in the middle. CDR3 length equals 13 residues. CDR3 sequence: CASSVNRYNEQFF. For the CDR3, the DNA is TGTGCCAGCAGCGTCAATCGTTACAATGAGCAGTTCTTC.

This clonotype was detected a few times. The DNA of the CDR3 is TGTGCCAGCAGCCGTAGGATGGTAGACCATACGCAGTATTTT. Residues: CASSRRMVDHTQYF. V is TRBV9 and J is TRBJ2-3; no firm D call. Trimming removed 4 bases from V and 7 bases from J, with 16 bases in between. This CDR3 has 14 amino acids. Germline V gene sequence: CDR1 SGDLS, CDR2 YYNGEE.

This clonotype was observed a few times. This chain joins TRBV9 and TRBJ1-2, with D unclear. V dropped 4 bases and J dropped 1 base, with 11 bases sitting between them. This CDR3 is built from 14 residues. Germline V CDR1 and CDR2: SGDLS, YYNGEE. The CDR3 DNA is TGTGCCAGCAGCCCCGGGGAGGTTAACTATGGCTACACCTTC. Its protein is CASSPGEVNYGYTF.

The J gene is TRBJ2-2, the V gene TRBV7-9; 13 bases line up with TRBD2. The CDR3 length is 16 residues. Trimming at V came to 5 bases and at J to 8 bases, leaving 8 bases not matched to a gene. Germline V gives CDR1 SEHNR, CDR2 FQNEAQ (reference sequence). The CDR3 nucleotides read TGTGCCAGCAGCCTCACTAGCGGGAGGGCCACAGGGGAGCTGTTTTTT. This sequence encodes CASSLTSGRATGELFF.

The sample holds many counts of this clonotype. CDR3 protein: CSARAQGSEQYF. CDR3 nucleotide sequence: TGCAGTGCTAGAGCGCAAGGGAGCGAGCAGTACTTC. V gene TRBV20-1 combines with J gene TRBJ2-7; possibly TRBD2 for D (5 bases). This CDR3 comprises 12 residues. V was cut by 1 base and J by 6 bases, with 10 bases left in between. CDR1 and CDR2 (germline): DFQATT, SNEGSKA (reference sequence).

The V gene is TRBV10-3, the J gene TRBJ2-7; 7 bases are a match to TRBD1. V trimming: 10 bases; J trimming: 0 bases; junction bases outside the gene matches: 9. The CDR3 consists of 14 residues. Germline CDR1 ENHRY, CDR2 SYGVKD. CDR3 amino acids: CATSETGSSYEQYF. Here the CDR3 DNA reads TGTGCCACCTCCGAGACAGGGAGCTCCTACGAGCAGTACTTC.

This clonotype qualifies as medium-sized. The chain couples TRBV12-3 or TRBV12-4 to TRBJ2-3, with 7 nucleotides matching TRBD2. The CDR3 sequence is 16 residues long. V gave up 5 bases and J gave up 2 bases; unmatched junction bases: 10. The CDR3 nucleotides are TGTGCCAGCAGTCTTTTTTCGGCGGGGGACACAGATACGCAGTATTTT. It codes for CASSLFSAGDTDTQYF.

This clonotype was seen more than once but under ten times. This chain links TRBV7-9 with TRBJ2-7; D ambiguous. Trimming pared 1 base from V and 3 bases from J, leaving 10 bases between. Germline-derived CDR1 and CDR2 are SEHNR and FQNEAQ (reference sequence). This CDR3 is 14 amino acids long. The CDR3 coding sequence is TGTGCCAGCAGCTTAGTGGGCCAGTACTACGAGCAGTACTTC. This translates into CASSLVGQYYEQYF.

This clonotype was seen more than once but under ten times. The chain links TRBV24-1 to TRBJ2-3, with D perhaps TRBD1 (5 bases). V lost 0 bases and J lost 0, with 15 bases in between. The length of the CDR3 is 18 residues. Germline V lookup: CDR1 KGHDR, CDR2 SFDVKD. CDR3: CATSDLPFSQGSTDTQYF. For the CDR3, the DNA is TGTGCCACCAGTGATTTGCCGTTTTCTCAGGGTAGCACAGATACGCAGTATTTT.

This clonotype was seen many times. In nucleotides, the CDR3 is TGTGCCAGCAGTCTCCTGGGCACTGAAGCTTTCTTT. It codes for CASSLLGTEAFF. The J gene is TRBJ1-1, the V gene TRBV28, with D unclear. The germline CDR1 and CDR2 sequences are MDHEN and SYDVKM. The CDR3 is 12 amino acids. The V and J ends lost 5 bases and 4 bases respectively, with 8 bases between them.

The chain links TRBV20-1 to TRBJ2-7; possibly TRBD1 for D (5 bases). V gave up 5 bases and J gave up 6 bases, with 20 bases separating them. The CDR3 has 14 residues. Germline CDR1 is DFQATT and CDR2 is SNEGSKA (reference sequence). The CDR3 region has the DNA TGCAGTGCTCCTACAGGCAGGGCCTTTGTCGAGCAGTACTTC. Its translation: CSAPTGRAFVEQYF.

This clonotype was seen a handful of times. The V call is TRBV18, the J call TRBJ2-7; 7 nucleotides line up with TRBD2. Germline CDR1 is KGHSH and CDR2 is LQKENI. Losses at the gene ends were 3 bases for V and 2 bases for J; bases not matched to a gene: 16. The CDR3 extends over 18 amino acids. The CDR3 protein is CASSPPPGGDASPYEQYF. The CDR3 nucleotides are TGTGCCAGCTCACCGCCCCCTGGGGGGGATGCCTCCCCCTACGAGCAGTACTTC.

This chain connects TRBV7-9 to TRBJ2-7; 10 bases agree with TRBD2. There are 14 residues in the CDR3. V dropped 6 bases and J dropped 3; count of bases not matched to a gene: 5. Germline loops: CDR1 SEHNR, CDR2 FQNEAQ (reference sequence). CDR3: CASSRAGGVYEQYF. The CDR3 nucleotides read TGTGCCAGCAGTCGAGCGGGAGGGGTCTACGAGCAGTACTTC.

This clonotype showed up just a few times. This rearrangement joins TRBV4-3 to TRBJ1-1; D might be TRBD1 (6 bases). V was cut by 1 base and J by 7 bases, with 13 bases left in between. The CDR3 contains 14 residues. Germline loops: CDR1 LGHNA, CDR2 YSLEER. CDR3 DNA: TGCGCCAGCAGCCAAGTATCCAGGGGAAATGAAGCTTTCTTT. Protein product: CASSQVSRGNEAFF.

This clonotype has just a few counts. The chain links TRBV4-1 to TRBJ1-3, with D possibly being TRBD1 (5 bases). V shed 1 base and J shed 4 bases, with 14 bases lying between them. Germline values: CDR1 MGHRA, CDR2 YSYEKL. The length of the CDR3 is 16 residues. As DNA, the CDR3 is TGCGCCAGCAGCCAAGGAGTAGGGGTGAGGGGAAACACCATATATTTT. It encodes CASSQGVGVRGNTIYF.

This clonotype occurred a few times. This sequence joins TRBV30 and TRBJ2-1; no clear D. The CDR3 totals 14 residues. Germline-derived CDR1 and CDR2 are GTSNPN and SVGIG (reference sequence). The V and J ends lost 2 bases and 2 bases respectively, with 10 bases between them. The CDR3 DNA is TGTGCCTGGAGTTACGGCGGCACCTACAATGAGCAGTTCTTC. This translates into CAWSYGGTYNEQFF.

The CDR3 DNA follows: TGTGCCAGCAGCCTCAGCGGGGGGGCGCCAGATACGCAGTATTTT. Encoded protein: CASSLSGGAPDTQYF. V gene TRBV6-5 combines with J gene TRBJ2-3; 10 bases match TRBD2. The CDR3 extends over 15 amino acids. Germline V CDR1 and CDR2: MNHEY, SVGAGI. Germline trimming cut 6 bases from V and 4 bases from J; bases unmatched to any gene: 7.

This clonotype occurred a few times. The rearrangement links TRBV4-3 to TRBJ1-1, with a weak D call TRBD1 (5 bases). Trimming removed 0 bases from V and 5 bases from J, with 7 bases in between. Germline lookup yields CDR1 LGHNA and CDR2 YSLEER. This CDR3 has 13 amino acids. The CDR3 is CASSQDWGTEAFF. The CDR3, as DNA: TGCGCCAGCAGCCAAGATTGGGGGACTGAAGCTTTCTTT.

This clonotype was recorded a few times. V is TRBV12-3 or TRBV12-4 and J is TRBJ2-1; 8 positions match TRBD1. CDR3 length: 13 residues. Trimming took 5 bases from V and 5 from J; bases not matched to a gene: 2. The CDR3 DNA sequence: TGTGCCAGCAGTCAGGGGGCCCACAATGAGCAGTTCTTC. Translation gives CASSQGAHNEQFF.